Shown below are 3 T cell receptor beta chains from a single sample sequenced in a study of cytomegalovirus exposure and HLA in healthy donors (dated by TCRdb to 2017 to 2019). The receptor library was made with the immunoSEQ multiplex PCR assay. For the multiplex PCR, a mixture combining 60 forward primers for TCR Vbeta segments and 13 reverse primers for TCR Jbeta segments was used. TCRdb limited this immuneACCESS table to in-frame rearrangements with V and J called. A share of clones is missing; checked studies link under half to unresolved V genes, and the rest is unexplained. This sample's records show about 200,000 clones. The ten biggest clones cover 0.74% of the sample. The sample comprised PBMCs. These receptors originate from a boy aged 5-17 years in good health and CMV-seronegative.

The rearrangement uses TRBV2 and TRBJ1-5; the D gene is possibly TRBD1 (6 bases). Looked up from germline, CDR1 is SNHLY and CDR2 is FYNNEI. V dropped 5 bases and J dropped 2 bases, with 16 bases sitting between them. The CDR3 extends over 16 amino acids. The CDR3 region is CASSTYRVRGNQPQHF. The CDR3 coding sequence is TGTGCCAGCAGTACCTACAGGGTCCGAGGCAATCAGCCCCAGCATTTT.

The rearrangement joins TRBV6-6 to TRBJ2-1; possibly TRBD1 for D (6 bases). CDR1 is MNHNY, CDR2 SVGAGI, per germline (reference sequence). The CDR3 totals 15 residues. The germline V and J ends were trimmed by 8 bases and 8 bases, with 22 bases remaining between them. CDR3 residues: CASEDKANRGYEQFF. The CDR3 DNA is TGTGCCAGCGAAGATAAGGCTAATAGGGGGTATGAGCAGTTCTTC.

The chain joins TRBV13 to TRBJ1-6, with TRBD1 identical over 9 bases. This CDR3 spans 13 amino acids. V shed 4 bases and J 9 bases; nucleotides not matched to a gene: 1. Looked up from germline, CDR1 is PRHDT and CDR2 is FYEKMQ (reference sequence). The CDR3 loop reads CASSWDRASPLHF. CDR3 in DNA: TGTGCCAGCAGCTGGGACAGGGCTTCACCCCTCCACTTT.